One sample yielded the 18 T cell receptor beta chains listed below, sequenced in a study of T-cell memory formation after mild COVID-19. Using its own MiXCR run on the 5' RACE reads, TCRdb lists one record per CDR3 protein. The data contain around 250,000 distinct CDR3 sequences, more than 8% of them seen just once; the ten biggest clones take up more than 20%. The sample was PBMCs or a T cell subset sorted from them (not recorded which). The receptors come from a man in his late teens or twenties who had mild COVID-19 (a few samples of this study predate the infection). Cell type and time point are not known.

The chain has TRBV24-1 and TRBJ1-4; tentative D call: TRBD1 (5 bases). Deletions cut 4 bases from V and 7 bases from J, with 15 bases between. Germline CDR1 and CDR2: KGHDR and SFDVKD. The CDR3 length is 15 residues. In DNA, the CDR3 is TGTGCCACCAGTGACCCCAGGGATATCGGTGAAAAACTGTTTTTT. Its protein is CATSDPRDIGEKLFF.

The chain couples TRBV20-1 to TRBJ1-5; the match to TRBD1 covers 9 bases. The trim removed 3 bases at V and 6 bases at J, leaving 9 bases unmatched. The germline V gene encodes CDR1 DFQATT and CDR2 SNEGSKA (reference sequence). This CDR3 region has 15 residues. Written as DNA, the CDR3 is TGCAGTGCTAGCGTAGGGACAGGGCTTACTCAGCCCCAGCATTTT. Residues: CSASVGTGLTQPQHF.

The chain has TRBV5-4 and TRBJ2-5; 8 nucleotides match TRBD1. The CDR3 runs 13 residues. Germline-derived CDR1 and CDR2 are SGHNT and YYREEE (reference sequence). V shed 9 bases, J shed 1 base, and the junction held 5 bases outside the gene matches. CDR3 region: CATDRGSQETQYF. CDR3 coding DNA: TGTGCCACCGACAGGGGCAGCCAAGAGACCCAGTACTTC. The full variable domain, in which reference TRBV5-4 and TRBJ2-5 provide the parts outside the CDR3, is ETGVTQSPTHLIKTRGQQVTLRCSSQSGHNTVSWYQQALGQGPQFIFQYYREEENGRGNFPPRFSGLQFPNYSSELNVNALELDDSALYLCATDRGSQETQYFGPGTRLLVL.

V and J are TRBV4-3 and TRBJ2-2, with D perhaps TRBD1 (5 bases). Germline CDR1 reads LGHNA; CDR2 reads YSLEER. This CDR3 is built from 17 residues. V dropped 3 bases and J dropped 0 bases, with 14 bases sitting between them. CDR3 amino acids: CASSQKGRQSNTGELFF. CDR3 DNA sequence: TGCGCCAGCAGCCAGAAAGGTAGACAGTCGAACACCGGGGAGCTGTTTTTT.

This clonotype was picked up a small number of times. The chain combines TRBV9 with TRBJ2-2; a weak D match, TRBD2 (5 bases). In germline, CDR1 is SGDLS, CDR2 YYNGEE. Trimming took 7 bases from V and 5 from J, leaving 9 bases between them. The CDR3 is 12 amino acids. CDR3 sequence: CASGERTGELFF. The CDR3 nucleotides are TGTGCCAGCGGGGAGAGGACCGGGGAGCTGTTTTTT.

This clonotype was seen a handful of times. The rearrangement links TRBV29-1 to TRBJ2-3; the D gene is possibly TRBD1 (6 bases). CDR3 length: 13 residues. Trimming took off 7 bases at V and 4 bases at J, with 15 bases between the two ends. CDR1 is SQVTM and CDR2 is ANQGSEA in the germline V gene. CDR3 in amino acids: CSANTGSPDTQYF. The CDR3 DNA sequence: TGCAGCGCTAACACAGGGTCCCCAGATACGCAGTATTTT.

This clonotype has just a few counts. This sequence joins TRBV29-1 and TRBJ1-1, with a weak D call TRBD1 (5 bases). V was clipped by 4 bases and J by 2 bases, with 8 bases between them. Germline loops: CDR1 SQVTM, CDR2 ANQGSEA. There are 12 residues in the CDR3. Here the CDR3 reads CSVGGVNTEAFF. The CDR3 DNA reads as TGCAGCGTTGGGGGGGTAAACACTGAAGCTTTCTTT. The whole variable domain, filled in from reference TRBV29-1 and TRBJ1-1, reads SAVISQKPSRDICQRGTSLTIQCQVDSQVTMMFWYRQQPGQSLTLIATANQGSEATYESGFVIDKFPISRPNLTFSTLTVSNMSPEDSSIYLCSVGGVNTEAFFGQGTRLTVV.

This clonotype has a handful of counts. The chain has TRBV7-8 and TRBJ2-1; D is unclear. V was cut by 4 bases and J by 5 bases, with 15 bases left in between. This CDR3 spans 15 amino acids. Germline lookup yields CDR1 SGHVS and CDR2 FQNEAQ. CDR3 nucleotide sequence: TGTGCCAGCAGCTCCACTCCCCTCGCCCACAATGAGCAGTTCTTC. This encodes CASSSTPLAHNEQFF. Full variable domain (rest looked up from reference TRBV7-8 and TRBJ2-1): GAGVSQSPRYKVAKRGQDVALRCDPISGHVSLFWYQQALGQGPEFLTYFQNEAQLDKSGLPSDRFFAERPEGSVSTLKIQRTQQEDSAVYLCASSSTPLAHNEQFFGPGTRLTVL.

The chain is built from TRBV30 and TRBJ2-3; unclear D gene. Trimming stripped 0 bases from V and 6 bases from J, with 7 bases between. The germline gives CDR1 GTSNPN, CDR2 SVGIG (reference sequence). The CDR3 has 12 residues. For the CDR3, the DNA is TGTGCCTGGAGTGTAAACTCGGATACGCAGTATTTT. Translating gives CAWSVNSDTQYF. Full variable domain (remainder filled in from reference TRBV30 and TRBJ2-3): SQTIHQWPATLVQPVGSPLSLECTVEGTSNPNLYWYRQAAGRGLQLLFYSVGIGQISSEVPQNLSASRPQDRQFILSSKKLLLSDSGFYLCAWSVNSDTQYFGPGTRLTVL.

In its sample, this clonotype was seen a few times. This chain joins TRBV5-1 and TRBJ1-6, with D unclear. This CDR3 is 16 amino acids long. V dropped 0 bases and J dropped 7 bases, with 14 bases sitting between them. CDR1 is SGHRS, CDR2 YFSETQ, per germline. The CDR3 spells CASSLEGRSLNSPLHF. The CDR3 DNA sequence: TGCGCCAGCAGCTTGGAGGGCCGGAGCCTCAATTCACCCCTCCACTTT. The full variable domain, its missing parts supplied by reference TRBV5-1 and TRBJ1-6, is KAGVTQTPRYLIKTRGQQVTLSCSPISGHRSVSWYQQTPGQGLQFLFEYFSETQRNKGNFPGRFSGRQFSNSRSEMNVSTLELGDSALYLCASSLEGRSLNSPLHFGNGTRLTVT.

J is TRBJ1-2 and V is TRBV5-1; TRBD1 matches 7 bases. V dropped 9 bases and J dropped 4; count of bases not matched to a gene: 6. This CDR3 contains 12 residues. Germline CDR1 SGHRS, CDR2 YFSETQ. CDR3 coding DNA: TGCGCCACCGCGGGGACAGTCTATGGCTACACCTTC. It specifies CATAGTVYGYTF.

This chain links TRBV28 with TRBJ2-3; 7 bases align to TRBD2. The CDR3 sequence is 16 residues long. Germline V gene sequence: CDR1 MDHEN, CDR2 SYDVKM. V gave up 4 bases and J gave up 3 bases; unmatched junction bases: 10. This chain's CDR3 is CASSSRLAGETDTQYF. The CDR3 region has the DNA TGTGCCAGCAGTTCCCGTTTGGCGGGGGAGACAGATACGCAGTATTTT.

CDR3 nucleotide sequence: TGTGCCAGCAGCAAGGGGGGAAGACAGGTCACCGGGGAGCTGTTTTTT. Translation gives CASSKGGRQVTGELFF. The chain employs TRBV4-2 and TRBJ2-2; D may be TRBD1 or TRBD2 (6 bases each). Germline V lookup: CDR1 LGHNA, CDR2 YNFKEQ. With 5 bases removed from V and 4 bases from J, the gap between germline ends came to 17 bases. The CDR3 is 16 residues long.

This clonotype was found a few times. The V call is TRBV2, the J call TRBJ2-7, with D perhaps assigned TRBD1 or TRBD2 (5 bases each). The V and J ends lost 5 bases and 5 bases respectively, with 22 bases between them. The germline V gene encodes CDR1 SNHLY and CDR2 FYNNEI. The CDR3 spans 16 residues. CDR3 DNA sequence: TGTGCCAGCAGTCCGCCCCCGGGACGCCTCCCTCACGAGCAGTACGTC. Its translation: CASSPPPGRLPHEQYV.

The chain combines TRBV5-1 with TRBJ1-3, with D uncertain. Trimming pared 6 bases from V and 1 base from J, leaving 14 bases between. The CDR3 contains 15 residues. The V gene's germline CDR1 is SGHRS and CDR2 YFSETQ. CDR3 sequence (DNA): TGCGCCAGCAAACCATTACAGTCATCTGGAAACACCATATATTTT. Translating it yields CASKPLQSSGNTIYF.

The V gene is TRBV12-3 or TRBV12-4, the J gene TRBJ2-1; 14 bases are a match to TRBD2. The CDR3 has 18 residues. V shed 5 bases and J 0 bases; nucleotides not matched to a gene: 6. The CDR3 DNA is TGTGCCAGCAGTCCCGGACTAGCGGGGGGCTTCTCCTACAATGAGCAGTTCTTC. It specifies CASSPGLAGGFSYNEQFF.

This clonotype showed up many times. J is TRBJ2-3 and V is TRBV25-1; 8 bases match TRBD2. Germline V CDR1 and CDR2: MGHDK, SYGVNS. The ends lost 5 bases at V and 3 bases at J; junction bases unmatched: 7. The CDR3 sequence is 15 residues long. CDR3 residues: CASSSGGGRTDTQYF. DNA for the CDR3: TGTGCCAGCAGTTCCGGGGGGGGCCGGACAGATACGCAGTATTTT.

The CDR3 region is CASSSPGGKPQHF. The CDR3 coding sequence is TGTGCCAGCAGTTCCCCCGGGGGAAAGCCCCAGCATTTT. This chain joins TRBV12-3 or TRBV12-4 and TRBJ1-5, with D tentatively TRBD1 (5 bases). The CDR3 runs 13 residues. V was cut by 4 bases and J by 8 bases, with 12 bases left in between.